The T cell receptor beta chain under discussion was sequenced for a study of Ad26.COV2.S vaccination and SARS-CoV-2 variants. Overall study findings and caveats: The study found higher spike-specific TCR breadth in vaccine than placebo recipients. Using TCR breadth and depth analyses may have led to underestimated total T cell responses.

About this clone itself: Its antigen is not identified.

The table came from immunoSEQ multiplex PCR; TCRdb's copy has only in-frame clones and leaves some out. The repertoire holds about 330,000 clones, with roughly nine tenths as singletons. Trimming took 7 bases from V and 4 from J, leaving 17 bases between them. Germline values: CDR1 SGHRS, CDR2 YFSETQ. CDR3 length: 14 residues. Treatment meaning: some 20 received Ad26.COV2.S at low or high dose, single or two shots; about 5 received placebo; per-sample allocation not given. All samples were drawn on day 63, counting from the first vaccine or placebo injection. The rearrangement uses TRBV5-1 and TRBJ1-1; tentatively, D is TRBD1 (6 bases). The sequencing here drew on peripheral blood, taken in a trial of Ad26.COV2.S vaccine versus placebo. The TCR sequence derives from a person aged 18 to 65 who received the Ad26.COV2.S COVID-19 vaccine or a placebo. This CDR3 reads CASWEGRGGTEAFF. The CDR3 DNA reads TGCGCCAGCTGGGAGGGTCGAGGGGGCACTGAAGCTTTCTTT.